A single sample is the source of the 21 T cell receptor beta chains below, sequenced in a study of vaccination and CD4 T cells after COVID-19. These receptors' antigens are unknown. Time point specified: late sampling 161 to 241 days after vaccination in a few convalescent patients. Treatment here: roughly 11-day PBMC culture with coronavirus spike peptide pools or control peptides (ViraFEST assay). Cultured CD4+ T-cell DNA underwent Oncomine TCR Beta short-read sequencing. In TCRdb, the PCR reads were re-called with MiXCR into one record per CDR3 protein. The table shows 20,000 to 25,000 distinct CDR3 sequences, with approximately 41% occurring only once. The starting material was CD4+ T cells from blood, cultured in vitro, obtained about 7 months after SARS-CoV-2 vaccination. These receptor sequences come from a human donor who had recovered from COVID-19.

This clonotype has just a few counts. The V call is TRBV20-1, the J call TRBJ1-5; 12 positions match TRBD1. There are 15 residues in the CDR3. With 6 bases clipped from V and 2 bases from J, the junction kept 5 bases outside the gene matches. Germline values: CDR1 DFQATT, CDR2 SNEGSKA (reference sequence). The CDR3 region has the DNA TGCAGTGCCGAGGGACAGGGGGCGCGCAATCAGCCCCAGCATTTT. This translates into CSAEGQGARNQPQHF.

The genes are TRBV20-1 and TRBJ2-7; a weak D match, TRBD1 (6 bases). The germline V and J ends were trimmed by 6 bases and 0 bases, with 9 bases remaining between them. The germline CDR1 and CDR2 sequences are DFQATT and SNEGSKA (reference sequence). This CDR3 is 12 amino acids long. The CDR3 nucleotides are TGCAGTGCCGGACAGAACTCCTACGAGCAGTACTTC. Its protein is CSAGQNSYEQYF.

The rearrangement joins TRBV20-1 to TRBJ1-6; TRBD1 agrees at 7 bases. Per the germline V gene, CDR1 is DFQATT and CDR2 is SNEGSKA (reference sequence). V shed 3 bases, J shed 5 bases, and the junction held 7 bases outside the gene matches. CDR3 size: 15 residues. The CDR3 spells CSASHGTENNSPLHF. CDR3 nucleotide sequence: TGCAGTGCTAGCCACGGGACAGAGAATAATTCACCCCTCCACTTT.

This clonotype has just a few counts. The J gene is TRBJ2-3, the V gene TRBV7-8; TRBD1 matches 9 bases. This CDR3 has 13 amino acids. Germline assignment: CDR1 SGHVS and CDR2 FQNEAQ. The V segment lost 4 bases and the J segment 6 bases; nucleotides outside the gene matches: 2. CDR3 sequence (DNA): TGTGCCAGCAGCTCTGACAGGGGGGATACGCAGTATTTT. Translated, it gives CASSSDRGDTQYF.

The V call is TRBV10-3, the J call TRBJ1-1, with a possible D match to TRBD1 (6 bases). Germline CDR1 and CDR2: ENHRY and SYGVKD. The CDR3 loop spans 17 amino acids. Trimming pared 5 bases from V and 1 base from J, leaving 20 bases between. The CDR3 region is CAISPMGRKQGNTEAFF. For the CDR3, the DNA is TGTGCCATCAGTCCTATGGGGAGGAAACAGGGGAACACTGAAGCTTTCTTT.

The genes are TRBV7-9 and TRBJ2-1; 7 bases map to TRBD2. The V and J ends lost 6 bases and 8 bases, in that order; junction bases with no gene match: 4. The CDR3 sequence is 12 residues long. Germline V lookup: CDR1 SEHNR, CDR2 FQNEAQ (reference sequence). CDR3: CASRGRGDEQFF. As DNA, the CDR3 is TGTGCCAGCAGGGGGAGGGGAGATGAGCAGTTCTTC.

This clonotype turned up a few times. This sequence joins TRBV2 and TRBJ1-1, with D possibly TRBD1 on 5 matching bases. This CDR3 has 12 residues. Germline V gives CDR1 SNHLY, CDR2 FYNNEI. Trimming removed 1 base at V and 6 bases at J, with 6 bases between. The CDR3 loop is CASSEEGSEAFF. The CDR3 DNA sequence: TGTGCCAGCAGTGAAGAGGGGTCTGAAGCTTTCTTT. Looking up the rest from reference TRBV2 and TRBJ1-1 gives the full variable domain: EPEVTQTPSHQVTQMGQEVILRCVPISNHLYFYWYRQILGQKVEFLVSFYNNEISEKSEIFDDQFSVERPDGSNFTLKIRSTKLEDSAMYFCASSEEGSEAFFGQGTRLTVV.

The chain has TRBV6-7 and TRBJ2-4; D is tentatively TRBD1 or TRBD2 (5 bases each). TRBV6-7 falls under the ORF class, with uncertain function. The CDR3 sequence is 15 residues long. Trimming removed 0 bases at V and 6 bases at J, with 12 bases between. The CDR3 spells CASSYSPGAPNIQYF. DNA of the CDR3: TGTGCCAGCAGTTACTCCCCCGGGGCTCCAAACATTCAGTACTTC.

J is TRBJ2-7 and V is TRBV20-1; 8 nucleotides line up with TRBD2. The germline V gene has CDR1 DFQATT and CDR2 SNEGSKA (reference sequence). The length of the CDR3 is 15 residues. Germline trimming cut 7 bases from V and 3 bases from J; bases unmatched to any gene: 14. Here the CDR3 reads CSGMIWREAFYEQYF. Written as DNA, the CDR3 is TGCAGTGGGATGATTTGGCGGGAGGCATTCTACGAGCAGTACTTC.

The rearrangement links TRBV20-1 to TRBJ2-3; TRBD1 is a possible D gene (5 bases). The germline V and J ends were trimmed by 7 bases and 0 bases, with 5 bases remaining between them. Looked up from germline, CDR1 is DFQATT and CDR2 is SNEGSKA (reference sequence). CDR3 length: 11 amino acids. CDR3 in amino acids: CSEGSTDTQYF. The CDR3 DNA sequence: TGCAGTGAGGGGAGCACAGATACGCAGTATTTT.

This clonotype came up a few times. The rearrangement uses TRBV20-1 and TRBJ1-2; 7 bases line up with TRBD1. The length of the CDR3 is 20 residues. V trimming: 3 bases; J trimming: 8 bases; junction bases outside the gene matches: 30. Germline CDR1 reads DFQATT; CDR2 reads SNEGSKA (reference sequence). The DNA of the CDR3 is TGCAGTGCTAGTTACCCCCCGAAGCCAGAGACAGGGATGAATACGGACGGCTACACCTTC. Its translation: CSASYPPKPETGMNTDGYTF.

By sample share, this clonotype is medium-sized (0.01 to 0.1%). This chain links TRBV20-1 with TRBJ2-5, with 7 bases that match TRBD2. The germline V gene encodes CDR1 DFQATT and CDR2 SNEGSKA (reference sequence). This CDR3 has 14 amino acids. Trimming removed 0 bases from V and 4 bases from J; junction bases left unmatched: 5. In DNA form, the CDR3 reads TGCAGTGCTAGAGATCCTAGCGGACGAGAGACCCAGTACTTC. It codes for CSARDPSGRETQYF.

The rearrangement links TRBV7-8 to TRBJ2-3; D is possibly TRBD2 (6 bases). This CDR3 region has 18 residues. V shed 2 bases and J shed 9 bases, with 27 bases lying between them. Germline V gene sequence: CDR1 SGHVS, CDR2 FQNEAQ. CDR3 DNA: TGTGCCAGCAGCTTAAAAAGGGGTGCGACTAGTACCATAGGAACGCAGTATTTT. This sequence encodes CASSLKRGATSTIGTQYF.

V usage is TRBV29-1 and J usage is TRBJ1-5; D not resolved. V lost 4 bases to trimming and J lost 2 bases, with 15 bases between them. Germline assignment: CDR1 SQVTM and CDR2 ANQGSEA. The CDR3 covers 15 residues. CDR3 coding DNA: TGCAGCGTTGTAGAGGGAATGGATGGCAATCAGCCCCAGCATTTT. Protein product: CSVVEGMDGNQPQHF.

This clonotype occurred a few times. The chain uses TRBV7-9 and TRBJ2-2, with a possible D match to TRBD1 (6 bases). This CDR3 is 14 amino acids long. V shed 5 bases and J shed 4 bases, with 11 bases lying between them. Germline V gives CDR1 SEHNR, CDR2 FQNEAQ (reference sequence). This chain's CDR3 is CASSEQGSTGELFF. DNA of the CDR3: TGTGCCAGCAGCGAACAGGGAAGCACCGGGGAGCTGTTTTTT.

This clonotype was recorded a few times. This chain connects TRBV20-1 to TRBJ1-1; D is possibly TRBD1 (5 bases). V lost 6 bases and J 3 bases, leaving 20 bases between the germline ends. Germline V gives CDR1 DFQATT, CDR2 SNEGSKA (reference sequence). The CDR3 runs 15 residues. The CDR3 nucleotides read TGCAGTGCCGTCGACGGCCGAAAGGGGTACACTGAAGCTTTCTTT. It encodes CSAVDGRKGYTEAFF.

This clonotype was detected a few times. V and J are TRBV20-1 and TRBJ1-1; D gene ambiguous. Germline CDR1 reads DFQATT; CDR2 reads SNEGSKA (reference sequence). Deletions cut 3 bases from V and 7 bases from J, with 9 bases between. CDR3 length: 11 amino acids. The CDR3 spells CSARWQHEAFF. The DNA for the CDR3 is TGCAGTGCTAGGTGGCAGCATGAAGCTTTCTTT.

The CDR3 region is CASSLGGASGETQYF. The CDR3 nucleotides read TGTGCCAGCAGTTTAGGGGGCGCCTCCGGAGAGACCCAGTACTTC. This chain connects TRBV28 to TRBJ2-5, with D maybe TRBD1 (6 bases). Germline loops: CDR1 MDHEN, CDR2 SYDVKM. The CDR3 is made up of 15 amino acids. Trimming removed 2 bases at V and 4 bases at J, with 14 bases between. Combining the CDR3 with reference TRBV28 and TRBJ2-5 gives the whole variable domain DVKVTQSSRYLVKRTGEKVFLECVQDMDHENMFWYRQDPGLGLRLIYFSYDVKMKEKGDIPEGYSVSREKKERFSLILESASTNQTSMYLCASSLGGASGETQYFGPGTRLLVL.

This clonotype occurred a few times. V is TRBV18 and J is TRBJ2-5, with a weak D call TRBD1 (5 bases). Germline assignment: CDR1 KGHSH and CDR2 LQKENI. Trimming left V 2 bases short and J 5 bases short, with 9 bases between. This CDR3 is 13 amino acids long. This CDR3 reads CASSPGARETQYF. The CDR3 DNA reads as TGTGCCAGCTCACCAGGGGCTCGGGAGACCCAGTACTTC.

CDR3 DNA sequence: TGTGCCAGCAGTTTCTTCGGGATGGACAATGAGCAGTTCTTC. Amino acid sequence: CASSFFGMDNEQFF. The rearrangement joins TRBV28 to TRBJ2-1; a weak D match, TRBD2 (5 bases). The CDR3 consists of 14 residues. Germline lookup yields CDR1 MDHEN and CDR2 SYDVKM. V was clipped by 3 bases and J by 5 bases, with 11 bases between them.

The V call is TRBV6-1, the J call TRBJ2-1; 10 bases fit TRBD2. The germline V gene encodes CDR1 MNHNS and CDR2 SASEGT. This CDR3 has 15 residues. Unmatched junction bases numbered 5, after V lost 6 bases and J lost 3 bases. The CDR3 DNA is TGTGCCAGCAGCGTAACTAGCGGGGACTACAATGAGCAGTTCTTC. Residues: CASSVTSGDYNEQFF.